One and the same sample provided the 22 T cell receptor beta chains below, sequenced in a study of blood T cell repertoires in COVID-19. Some clones are missing from TCRdb's copy, which holds only in-frame ones; the method was immunoSEQ multiplex PCR. The sample includes under 130,000 clones, about 76% seen only once; the top ten take approximately 19%. The specimen sequenced was peripheral blood. These TCRs come from a woman in her 70s with acute or convalescent COVID-19.

The rearrangement links TRBV6-6 to TRBJ2-2, with TRBD2 matching over 13 bases. Losses at the gene ends were 6 bases for V and 4 bases for J; bases not matched to a gene: 2. CDR1 is MNHNY and CDR2 is SVGAGI in the germline V gene (reference sequence). The CDR3 has 15 residues. The CDR3 bases are TGTGCCAGCAGGGGACTAGCGGGGCTCACCGGGGAGCTGTTTTTT. Amino acids: CASRGLAGLTGELFF.

There are many counts of this clone. This sequence joins TRBV7-8 and TRBJ1-2, with a possible D match to TRBD1 (6 bases). Trimming removed 5 bases from V and 5 bases from J, with 15 bases in between. The germline V gene encodes CDR1 SGHVS and CDR2 FQNEAQ. CDR3 size: 14 residues. The CDR3 bases are TGTGCCAGCAGCCCGCCGGACAGAATATATGGCTACACCTTC. Translation gives CASSPPDRIYGYTF.

The chain couples TRBV18 to TRBJ2-3; TRBD1 might be the D (6 bases). The V end lost 2 bases, the J end lost 2 bases, and 11 bases lay between the germline ends. The CDR3 has 15 residues. Germline assignment: CDR1 KGHSH and CDR2 LQKENI. The chain's CDR3 is CASSPRTVDTDTQYF. For the CDR3, the DNA is TGTGCCAGCTCACCAAGGACAGTGGACACAGATACGCAGTATTTT.

V usage is TRBV24-1 and J usage is TRBJ2-3; 7 bases match TRBD1. Per the germline V gene, CDR1 is KGHDR and CDR2 is SFDVKD. V was pared by 2 bases and J by 7 bases, with 11 bases of the junction left unmatched. The CDR3 extends over 16 amino acids. In nucleotides, the CDR3 is TGTGCCACCAGTGATTCGAGGACAGGCATACCTAATACGCAGTATTTT. Amino acid sequence: CATSDSRTGIPNTQYF.

The chain employs TRBV7-9 and TRBJ1-1; weak D call: TRBD1 (5 bases). The CDR3 spans 14 residues. The V end was cut by 4 bases, the J end by 4 bases, with 13 bases between. Per germline, CDR1 SEHNR and CDR2 FQNEAQ (reference sequence). Written as DNA, the CDR3 is TGTGCCAGCAGCTCAGGGTTAGTGAGCACTGAAGCTTTCTTT. Its protein product is CASSSGLVSTEAFF.

V usage is TRBV5-1 and J usage is TRBJ2-5; tentatively, D is TRBD1 (6 bases). CDR1 is SGHRS, CDR2 YFSETQ, per germline. CDR3 length: 13 residues. The V and J ends lost 0 bases and 5 bases respectively, with 8 bases between them. This CDR3 reads CASSLVRGETQYF. The DNA for the CDR3 is TGCGCCAGCAGCTTGGTTAGGGGGGAGACCCAGTACTTC.

The DNA for the CDR3 is TGTGCCAGCAGGGCCGGACAGGGGGCTTACTACGAGCAGTACTTC. It yields the protein CASRAGQGAYYEQYF. V usage is TRBV2 and J usage is TRBJ2-7; TRBD1 matches 11 bases. CDR3 length: 15 residues. Germline CDR1 reads SNHLY; CDR2 reads FYNNEI. Unmatched junction bases numbered 7, after V lost 6 bases and J lost 3 bases.

The chain is built from TRBV5-1 and TRBJ1-6; 12 nucleotides line up with TRBD1. There are 16 residues in the CDR3. V shed 4 bases and J 6 bases; nucleotides not matched to a gene: 5. CDR1 is SGHRS and CDR2 is YFSETQ in the germline V gene. The CDR3: CASSPRGQGANSPLHF. The DNA for the CDR3 is TGCGCCAGCAGCCCACGGGGACAGGGGGCTAATTCACCCCTCCACTTT.

The CDR3 DNA is TGTGCCAGCAGTTACTCGAGGGTAGGCGATGGCTACACCTTC. This gives the protein CASSYSRVGDGYTF. The gene calls are TRBV6-6 and TRBJ1-2; D uncertain. The CDR3 has 14 amino acids. V was trimmed by 0 bases and J by 6 bases, leaving 11 bases between them. CDR1 is MNHNY, CDR2 SVGAGI, per germline (reference sequence).

The chain recombines TRBV29-1 with TRBJ1-2; 12 bases align to TRBD1. Germline-derived CDR1 and CDR2 are SQVTM and ANQGSEA. V trimming: 4 bases; J trimming: 8 bases; junction bases outside the gene matches: 5. The length of the CDR3 is 13 residues. In nucleotides, the CDR3 is TGCAGCGTTGCGGGACAGGGGGCAGAAGGCTACACCTTC. It translates to CSVAGQGAEGYTF.

This clone was counted once. This rearrangement joins TRBV4-1 to TRBJ1-5; 8 bases fit TRBD1. V lost 4 bases, J lost 2 bases, and 7 bases stayed unmatched. The CDR3 consists of 16 residues. Germline CDR1 and CDR2: MGHRA and YSYEKL. The CDR3 loop is CASSPPQGAGNQPQHF. Here the CDR3 DNA reads TGCGCCAGCAGCCCGCCCCAGGGGGCGGGCAATCAGCCCCAGCATTTT.

This chain uses TRBV25-1 with TRBJ2-5; 9 bases align to TRBD1. From germline, CDR1 is MGHDK and CDR2 SYGVNS. The length of the CDR3 is 16 residues. With V trimmed by 5 bases and J by 2 bases, 9 bases remained unmatched. CDR3 DNA: TGTGCCAGCAGTTCCTTAGGGACAGGGAGGCAAGAGACCCAGTACTTC. Translation gives CASSSLGTGRQETQYF.

This rearrangement joins TRBV21-1 to TRBJ2-4; the tabulated D call, TRBD1, remains unverified against the DNA. TRBV21-1 is a pseudogene locus. CDR3 length equals 16 residues. This CDR3 is CASSKGGSDSSNIQYF. Here the CDR3 DNA reads TGTGCCAGCAGCAAAGGAGGGTCGGACAGCTCAAACATTCAGTACTTC.

The chain uses TRBV11-2 and TRBJ1-5, with 8 bases lining up with TRBD1. The CDR3 totals 14 residues. The germline CDR1 and CDR2 sequences are SGHAT and FQNNGV. V shed 5 bases and J 9 bases; nucleotides not matched to a gene: 9. The CDR3 region has the DNA TGTGCCAGCAGCCCGGGACAGGATAAAAGGCCCCAGCATTTT. Protein product: CASSPGQDKRPQHF.

This clone was picked up one time. J is TRBJ1-2 and V is TRBV6-5, with a possible D match to TRBD1 (6 bases). The germline V and J ends were trimmed by 0 bases and 1 base, with 12 bases remaining between them. CDR3 length: 16 residues. Looked up from germline, CDR1 is MNHEY and CDR2 is SVGAGI. The CDR3 nucleotides read TGTGCCAGCAGTTACTCCCAGGGGACCCTTAACTATGGCTACACCTTC. This codes for CASSYSQGTLNYGYTF.

The chain combines TRBV4-2 with TRBJ2-6; 7 bases fit TRBD1. Trimming cost V 0 bases and J 2 bases; bases outside gene matches: 1. This CDR3 is 16 amino acids long. The germline gives CDR1 LGHNA, CDR2 YNFKEQ. Here the CDR3 DNA reads TGTGCCAGCAGCCAAGATCAGGGGGCTGGGGCCAACGTCCTGACTTTC. Translated: CASSQDQGAGANVLTF.

The V and J genes are TRBV3-1 (or the pseudogene TRBV3-2) and TRBJ2-7; D not certain. The germline CDR1 and CDR2 sequences are LGHDT and YNNKEL (reference sequence). The CDR3 runs 12 residues. Trimming took 3 bases from V and 2 from J, leaving 5 bases between them. The chain's CDR3 is CASSHEPYEQYF. The CDR3, as DNA: TGTGCCAGCAGCCACGAGCCCTACGAGCAGTACTTC.

The chain joins TRBV5-1 to TRBJ1-4, with no clear D. The CDR3 is 14 amino acids. V was cut by 4 bases and J by 0 bases, with 7 bases left in between. Germline CDR1 SGHRS, CDR2 YFSETQ. CDR3 sequence: CASSRSATNEKLFF. The CDR3 DNA is TGCGCCAGCAGCAGGAGTGCAACTAATGAAAAACTGTTTTTT.

This clone has a handful of counts. The chain links TRBV5-6 to TRBJ1-2; a possible D gene is TRBD1 (6 bases). V was cut by 7 bases and J by 8 bases, with 15 bases left in between. The CDR3 totals 12 residues. Germline values: CDR1 SGHDT, CDR2 YYEEEE. In nucleotides, the CDR3 is TGTGCCAGCTCCGTGGGGGCTCAAGGCTACACCTTC. This encodes CASSVGAQGYTF.

V is TRBV27 and J is TRBJ2-3; possible D gene TRBD2, 5 bases. The V gene lost 2 bases and the J gene lost 0 bases, with 9 bases spanning the gap. The germline V gene encodes CDR1 MNHEY and CDR2 SMNVEV (reference sequence). The CDR3 sequence is 15 residues long. The CDR3 coding sequence is TGTGCCAGCAGTTTAGGCGGGTCAAGCACAGATACGCAGTATTTT. It is translated as CASSLGGSSTDTQYF.

This clone was picked up one time. The chain links TRBV7-9 to TRBJ1-1, with a tentative D call TRBD1 (6 bases). The germline V and J ends were trimmed by 5 bases and 6 bases, with 22 bases remaining between them. Germline loops: CDR1 SEHNR, CDR2 FQNEAQ (reference sequence). There are 16 residues in the CDR3. This CDR3 reads CASSMDSTGTYAEAFF. CDR3 in DNA: TGTGCCAGCAGCATGGACAGTACCGGCACGTATGCTGAAGCTTTCTTT.

V is TRBV19 and J is TRBJ1-6; 7 nucleotides line up with TRBD1. Unmatched junction bases numbered 11, after V lost 9 bases and J lost 0 bases. The CDR3 consists of 17 residues. CDR1 is LNHDA, CDR2 SQIVND, per germline (reference sequence). For the CDR3, the DNA is TGTGCCAGCCGGGACAGACACTCAAGCTCCTATAATTCACCCCTCCACTTT. Translated, it gives CASRDRHSSSYNSPLHF.